The 13 T cell receptor beta chains below were found in one sample sequenced in a study of blood T cells in healthy people across ages. A sample-barcoded 5' primer and a J-beta primer mix were used in a second PCR of about 7 to 12 cycles. TCRdb itself ran the 5' RACE reads through MiXCR, one entry per CDR3 protein. The sample records around 990,000 distinct CDR3 sequences, more than 30% being singletons. Input material: blood. These receptors were obtained from a man between 18 and 29 years old in good health.

This chain links TRBV4-1 with TRBJ1-6; TRBD1 matches 7 bases. After removal of 0 bases from V and 7 bases from J, the junction contained 9 bases not matched to a gene. The CDR3 totals 17 residues. Germline CDR1 and CDR2: MGHRA and YSYEKL. CDR3 nucleotides: TGCGCCAGCAGCCAAGATCCAGTGGGACAGTTCAATTCACCCCTCCACTTT. The encoded protein is CASSQDPVGQFNSPLHF.

V gene TRBV20-1 combines with J gene TRBJ1-1; D may be TRBD1 (5 bases). The germline V gene encodes CDR1 DFQATT and CDR2 SNEGSKA (reference sequence). CDR3 length: 15 amino acids. Trimming stripped 2 bases from V and 2 bases from J, with 15 bases between. CDR3 sequence (DNA): TGCAGTGCTAGACGTGGGGCGGAATTAAACACTGAAGCTTTCTTT. Translated: CSARRGAELNTEAFF.

This clonotype was seen once. The V gene is TRBV7-3, the J gene TRBJ2-4; either TRBD1 or TRBD2 may supply D (5 bases each). TRBJ2-7 matches the DNA end more closely, so the J call is doubtful. CDR1 is SGHTA and CDR2 is FQGTGA in the germline V gene. The CDR3 runs 19 residues. The CDR3 spells CASSSESYLIRGAGYEQYF. CDR3 bases: TGTGCCAGCAGCTCCGAGTCTTACCTCATTAGAGGGGCGGGCTACGAGCAGTACTTC.

Only a few counts were recorded for this clonotype. This chain links TRBV11-2 with TRBJ2-7; no firm D call. Matching the DNA end better, TRBJ2-5 makes the J call doubtful. Germline lookup yields CDR1 SGHAT and CDR2 FQNNGV. The CDR3 sequence is 13 residues long. The CDR3 sequence is CASSYTWGETQYF. CDR3 nucleotides: TGTGCCAGCAGCTATACGTGGGGAGAGACCCAGTACTTC.

The V gene is TRBV6-5, the J gene TRBJ2-3; unclear D gene. CDR1 is MNHEY and CDR2 is SVGAGI in the germline V gene. This CDR3 region has 17 residues. The ends were cut back, 0 bases at V and 2 bases at J, with 15 bases in the middle. In DNA, the CDR3 is TGTGCCAGCAGTTACTCTGTAGACGGTTCCATCACAGATACGCAGTATTTT. Protein product: CASSYSVDGSITDTQYF.

V and J are TRBV20-1 and TRBJ2-4; TRBD1 might be the D (5 bases). The end of the DNA aligns better with TRBJ2-7, so the J call may be wrong. The CDR3 loop spans 12 amino acids. Germline loops: CDR1 DFQATT, CDR2 SNEGSKA (reference sequence). The DNA of the CDR3 is TGCAGTGCTACGGCAGGGATCAACGAGCAGTACTTC. This sequence encodes CSATAGINEQYF.

In DNA form, the CDR3 reads TGCAGTGCTAGAGAAGAAAGAGCCGTCCATGGCTACACCTTC. Residues: CSAREERAVHGYTF. The chain couples TRBV20-1 to TRBJ1-2; no definite D call. Trimming removed 0 bases at V and 6 bases at J, with 14 bases between. The germline CDR1 and CDR2 sequences are DFQATT and SNEGSKA (reference sequence). The CDR3 is 14 residues long.

The CDR3 DNA follows: TGTGCCAGCAGTCCGACATACACGACGGGGCCAAACACCGGGGAGCTGTTTTTT. Translation gives CASSPTYTTGPNTGELFF. The chain has TRBV27 and TRBJ2-2; the D gene could be TRBD1 or TRBD2 (5 bases each). This CDR3 has 18 residues. Germline CDR1 is MNHEY and CDR2 is SMNVEV (reference sequence). V dropped 5 bases and J dropped 2 bases, with 21 bases sitting between them.

The chain is built from TRBV10-3 and TRBJ2-1, with a weak D call TRBD2 (6 bases). The CDR3 is 14 residues long. Trimming removed 10 bases from V and 0 bases from J, with 13 bases in between. Germline V gene lookup returns CDR1 ENHRY and CDR2 SYGVKD. CDR3 nucleotide sequence: TGTGCCACCCATACTAGCAGCTCCTACAATGAGCAGTTCTTC. Translating gives CATHTSSSYNEQFF.

The chain uses TRBV25-1 and TRBJ2-3; possible D gene TRBD2, 7 bases. This CDR3 comprises 17 residues. Germline CDR1 and CDR2: MGHDK and SYGVNS. V was cut by 3 bases and J by 2 bases, with 18 bases left in between. The CDR3 bases are TGTGCCAGCAGTGATATCAGCCTCCGGGGGGCCACAGATACGCAGTATTTT. Its translation: CASSDISLRGATDTQYF. The variable domain in full, completed from reference TRBV25-1 and TRBJ2-3, reads EADIYQTPRYLVIGTGKKITLECSQTMGHDKMYWYQQDPGMELHLIHYSYGVNSTEKGDLSSESTVSRIRTEHFPLTLESARPSHTSQYLCASSDISLRGATDTQYFGPGTRLTVL.

This clonotype was recorded a few times. This chain links TRBV4-2 with TRBJ2-1; tentative D call: TRBD2 (6 bases). The CDR3 sequence is 16 residues long. CDR1 is LGHNA and CDR2 is YNFKEQ in the germline V gene. Trimming left V 1 base short and J 2 bases short, with 12 bases between. Here the CDR3 DNA reads TGTGCCAGCAGCCAAGTCATTGCGGGGACCTACAATGAGCAGTTCTTC. Translated: CASSQVIAGTYNEQFF.

This clonotype has a handful of counts. The rearrangement joins TRBV29-1 to TRBJ1-1; the D gene is possibly TRBD1 (5 bases). This CDR3 region has 11 residues. Germline assignment: CDR1 SQVTM and CDR2 ANQGSEA. The CDR3 is CRGELNTEAFF. The CDR3 nucleotides are TGCAGGGGGGAGTTGAACACTGAAGCTTTCTTT. Drawing the rest from reference TRBV29-1 and TRBJ1-1, the complete variable domain is SAVISQKPSRDICQRGTSLTIQCQVDSQVTMMFWYRQQPGQSLTLIATANQGSEATYESGFVIDKFPISRPNLTFSTLTVSNMSPEDSSIYLCRGELNTEAFFGQGTRLTVV.

Many counts were recorded for this clonotype. The chain couples TRBV4-3 to TRBJ2-5, with 11 positions matching TRBD2. The CDR3 has 16 residues. The junction had 2 bases not matched to a gene; V was cut back by 2 bases and J by 0 bases. In germline, CDR1 is LGHNA, CDR2 YSLEER. CDR3 DNA: TGCGCCAGCAGCCAATTGACTAGCGGGGACCAAGAGACCCAGTACTTC. Translating gives CASSQLTSGDQETQYF.